Listed here are 16 T cell receptor beta chains from one sample, sequenced in a study of T-cell memory formation after mild COVID-19. One entry per CDR3 protein, called by TCRdb with MiXCR from the 5' RACE reads. The profile shows approximately 350,000 distinct CDR3 sequences, 25% to 30% of them singletons. The sample was PBMCs or a T cell subset sorted from them (not recorded which). The receptor source for this set is an adult woman who had mild COVID-19 (a few samples of this study predate the infection). Cell type and time point are not known.

The chain combines TRBV4-2 with TRBJ2-1, with 10 bases that match TRBD2. CDR1 is LGHNA and CDR2 is YNFKEQ in the germline V gene. V gave up 0 bases and J gave up 10 bases; unmatched junction bases: 9. The CDR3 sequence is 16 residues long. The CDR3 bases are TGTGCCAGCAGCCAAGATCTTAGCGGGAGGTCCAGGGAGCAGTTCTTC. It encodes CASSQDLSGRSREQFF.

This clonotype was counted many times. V usage is TRBV7-2 and J usage is TRBJ1-5, with a tentative D call TRBD1 (6 bases). Germline CDR1 is SGHTA and CDR2 is FQGNSA. CDR3 length equals 15 residues. V was shortened by 4 bases and J by 5 bases, with 15 bases between the two germline ends. This CDR3 reads CASSSLRTADQPQHF. CDR3 coding DNA: TGTGCCAGCAGCTCTCTCAGGACAGCCGATCAGCCCCAGCATTTT.

The chain links TRBV13 to TRBJ2-3; TRBD2 aligns across 9 bases. CDR3 length equals 17 residues. Trimming cost V 8 bases and J 2 bases; bases outside gene matches: 14. The germline gives CDR1 PRHDT, CDR2 FYEKMQ (reference sequence). CDR3 residues: CASSGETSGIDTDTQYF. CDR3 DNA sequence: TGTGCCAGCTCAGGGGAGACTAGCGGAATAGACACAGATACGCAGTATTTT.

This clonotype came up a few times. The chain has TRBV5-1 and TRBJ1-6; unclear D gene. Germline V gene data show CDR1 as SGHRS and CDR2 as YFSETQ. The germline V and J ends were trimmed by 0 bases and 10 bases, with 14 bases remaining between them. This CDR3 is 15 amino acids long. The CDR3 region has the DNA TGCGCCAGCAGCTTGGATGGGGTGGGCAGCTCACCCCTCCACTTT. This gives the protein CASSLDGVGSSPLHF.

The chain has TRBV12-3 or TRBV12-4 and TRBJ2-3, with 9 positions matching TRBD1. V was clipped by 6 bases and J by 5 bases; unmatched bases: 9. This CDR3 has 15 amino acids. The CDR3 DNA is TGTGCCAGCAGCCCCTCGGACAGGGGAGAAGATACGCAGTATTTT. Translating gives CASSPSDRGEDTQYF.

The rearrangement links TRBV29-1 to TRBJ1-2; 7 bases are a match to TRBD1. CDR1 and CDR2 from the germline V gene are SQVTM and ANQGSEA. V was clipped by 5 bases and J by 6 bases; unmatched bases: 6. The CDR3 runs 12 residues. The CDR3 DNA follows: TGCAGCGTTAAAGGAGGGGGCGATGGCTACACCTTC. Amino acids: CSVKGGGDGYTF.

The sample holds a few counts of this clonotype. The rearrangement links TRBV10-3 to TRBJ1-6; TRBD1 aligns across 9 bases. Germline V gene data show CDR1 as ENHRY and CDR2 as SYGVKD. The CDR3 has 14 residues. Trimming cost V 0 bases and J 11 bases; bases outside gene matches: 2. CDR3 coding DNA: TGTGCCATCAGTGAGTCGACAGGGGGACCACCCCTCCACTTT. Translated: CAISESTGGPPLHF.

This chain connects TRBV18 to TRBJ2-1; TRBD1 matches 7 bases. The germline V gene encodes CDR1 KGHSH and CDR2 LQKENI. J gave up 7 bases and V 6 bases, and 12 bases lay outside the gene matches. The CDR3 spans 15 residues. Written as DNA, the CDR3 is TGTGCCAGCTCTCAAGACAGGGTTCTGCTTAATGAGCAGTTCTTC. This gives the protein CASSQDRVLLNEQFF.

The chain is built from TRBV6-5 and TRBJ1-6; no clear D. Germline V gene sequence: CDR1 MNHEY, CDR2 SVGAGI. This CDR3 region has 12 residues. V was cut by 0 bases and J by 13 bases, with 7 bases left in between. The CDR3 DNA is TGTGCCAGCAGTTACTCGACTTTTCCCCTCCACTTT. It yields the protein CASSYSTFPLHF.

The DNA for the CDR3 is TGTGCCGGCGGAACATCCCCCTACGAGCAGTACTTC. It codes for CAGGTSPYEQYF. The chain links TRBV10-3 to TRBJ2-7; no clear D. Germline V gene data show CDR1 as ENHRY and CDR2 as SYGVKD. Trimming stripped 11 bases from V and 2 bases from J, with 13 bases between. This CDR3 is 12 amino acids long.

This clonotype was observed a few times. The rearrangement joins TRBV7-2 to TRBJ2-1, with 11 bases that match TRBD2. With 3 bases clipped from V and 5 bases from J, the junction kept 6 bases outside the gene matches. Germline V lookup: CDR1 SGHTA, CDR2 FQGNSA. This CDR3 comprises 16 residues. CDR3 in amino acids: CASSFSGTSGNNEQFF. DNA for the CDR3: TGTGCCAGCAGCTTTTCCGGGACTAGCGGAAACAATGAGCAGTTCTTC.

The chain carries TRBV25-1 and TRBJ2-5; D unclear. The CDR3 runs 11 residues. Trimming took 1 base from V and 5 from J, leaving 2 bases between them. Germline CDR1 and CDR2: MGHDK and SYGVNS. The CDR3 is CASSESETQYF. The CDR3 DNA is TGTGCCAGCAGTGAATCCGAGACCCAGTACTTC.

J is TRBJ2-7 and V is TRBV7-9; D is perhaps TRBD1 (6 bases). CDR3 size: 15 residues. V lost 5 bases, J lost 2 bases, and 16 bases lay in between. Germline CDR1 SEHNR, CDR2 FQNEAQ (reference sequence). In DNA, the CDR3 is TGTGCCAGCAGCCCGGAACAGGGAAGTGCCTACGAGCAGTACTTC. Translating it yields CASSPEQGSAYEQYF.

This clonotype was counted a few times. The chain recombines TRBV20-1 with TRBJ2-7, with a tentative D call TRBD1 (5 bases). Between the trimmed V and J ends, which lost 6 bases and 3 bases, there was a span of 15 bases. The CDR3 totals 13 residues. The germline CDR1 and CDR2 sequences are DFQATT and SNEGSKA (reference sequence). As DNA, the CDR3 is TGCAGTGCATCGGACACGGCCAACTACGAGCAGTACTTC. Its protein is CSASDTANYEQYF.

The genes are TRBV15 and TRBJ2-5; the match to TRBD1 covers 9 bases. V shed 0 bases and J 5 bases; nucleotides not matched to a gene: 10. CDR3 size: 17 residues. Germline loops: CDR1 LNHNV, CDR2 YYDKDF (reference sequence). The DNA of the CDR3 is TGTGCCACCAGCAGAGATGGCGGGACAGGGATTGGGGAGACCCAGTACTTC. Residues: CATSRDGGTGIGETQYF.

Only a few counts were recorded for this clonotype. This chain links TRBV6-5 with TRBJ2-1; 8 bases are shared with TRBD2. Germline CDR1 MNHEY, CDR2 SVGAGI. The CDR3 runs 17 residues. V lost 0 bases, J lost 9 bases, and 13 bases stayed unmatched. The CDR3 protein is CASSYSGLARRMSEQFF. The DNA of the CDR3 is TGTGCCAGCAGTTACTCCGGACTAGCCCGGCGGATGAGTGAGCAGTTCTTC.